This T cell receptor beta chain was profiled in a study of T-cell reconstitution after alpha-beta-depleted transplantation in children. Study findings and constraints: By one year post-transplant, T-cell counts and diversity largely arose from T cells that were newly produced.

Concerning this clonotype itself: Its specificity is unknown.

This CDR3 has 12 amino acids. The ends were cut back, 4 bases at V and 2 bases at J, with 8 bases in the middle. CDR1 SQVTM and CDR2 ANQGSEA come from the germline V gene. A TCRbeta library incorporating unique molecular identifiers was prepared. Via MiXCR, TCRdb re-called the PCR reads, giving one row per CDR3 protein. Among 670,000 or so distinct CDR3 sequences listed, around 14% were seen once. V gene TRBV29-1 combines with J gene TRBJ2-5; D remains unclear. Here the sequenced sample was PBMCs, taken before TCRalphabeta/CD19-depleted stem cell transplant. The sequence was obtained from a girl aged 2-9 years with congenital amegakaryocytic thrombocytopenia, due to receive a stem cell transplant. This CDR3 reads CSVVGLQETQYF. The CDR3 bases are TGCAGCGTTGTCGGGCTACAAGAGACCCAGTACTTC.